Shown below are 8 T cell receptor beta chains from a single sample sequenced in a study of blood T cells in healthy people across ages. For the second PCR, which ran for about 6 to 11 cycles, a sample-barcoded 5' primer and a J-beta primer mix were used. TCRdb passed the 5' RACE reads through MiXCR, listing each CDR3 protein once. The repertoire holds about 570,000 distinct CDR3 sequences, with approximately 25% as singletons. Sample: blood. Receptors were obtained from a woman aged 70 to 79 in good health.

This clonotype has at least ten counts. The chain carries TRBV12-3 or TRBV12-4 and TRBJ2-7; TRBD1 matches at 11 bases. Trimming took 3 bases from V and 6 from J; bases not matched to a gene: 7. The CDR3 is 15 amino acids. The CDR3 DNA sequence: TGTGCCAGCAGTTTTATTGGACAGGGGGCATCCGAGCAGTACTTC. Translation gives CASSFIGQGASEQYF.

The chain uses TRBV10-2 and TRBJ1-5, with D possibly matching TRBD1 (5 bases). The V gene's germline CDR1 is WSHSY and CDR2 SAAADI. The CDR3 consists of 13 residues. V was pared by 8 bases and J by 9 bases, with 17 bases between. This CDR3 is CASGGQGSMPQHF. CDR3 nucleotide sequence: TGCGCCAGCGGTGGACAAGGTTCGATGCCCCAGCATTTT.

This clonotype was observed a few times. V and J are TRBV19 and TRBJ1-2; D ambiguous. Per germline, CDR1 LNHDA and CDR2 SQIVND (reference sequence). The ends were cut back, 8 bases at V and 2 bases at J, with 15 bases in the middle. The length of the CDR3 is 14 residues. The CDR3 loop is CASGRRGENYGYTF. In DNA, the CDR3 is TGTGCCAGTGGTAGAAGAGGAGAAAACTATGGCTACACCTTC.

This clonotype has ten or more counts. The rearrangement links TRBV7-2 to TRBJ1-5; 7 nucleotides match TRBD1. This CDR3 comprises 15 residues. The V and J ends lost 4 bases and 3 bases, in that order; junction bases with no gene match: 6. CDR1 is SGHTA, CDR2 FQGNSA, per germline. CDR3 sequence reads: CASSSGDRVNQPQHF. The CDR3 coding sequence is TGTGCCAGCAGCTCCGGTGACAGGGTCAATCAGCCCCAGCATTTT.

This clonotype was observed a single time. The chain is built from TRBV20-1 and TRBJ2-2, with 7 bases fitting TRBD1. V dropped 1 base and J dropped 1; count of bases not matched to a gene: 6. From germline, CDR1 is DFQATT and CDR2 SNEGSKA (reference sequence). CDR3 length: 16 residues. The CDR3 sequence: CSARGPGQKNTGELFF. Here the CDR3 DNA reads TGCAGTGCTAGAGGACCGGGACAGAAGAACACCGGGGAGCTGTTTTTT.

V is TRBV6-5 and J is TRBJ2-2; D unclear. The CDR3 has 14 amino acids. Trimming took off 5 bases at V and 0 bases at J, with 7 bases between the two ends. Germline V gene lookup returns CDR1 MNHEY and CDR2 SVGAGI. The CDR3 nucleotides read TGTGCCAGCAGTCCCGACCCGAACACCGGGGAGCTGTTTTTT. Residues: CASSPDPNTGELFF.

V usage is TRBV11-2 and J usage is TRBJ2-7, with 7 bases fitting TRBD1. Germline-derived CDR1 and CDR2 are SGHAT and FQNNGV. CDR3 length: 16 residues. The trim removed 5 bases at V and 5 bases at J, leaving 15 bases unmatched. CDR3 nucleotides: TGTGCCAGCAGCCCACGTGTGGGACAGAAATCGAACGAGCAGTACTTC. Translated: CASSPRVGQKSNEQYF.

This sequence joins TRBV5-1 and TRBJ1-2; D unresolved. Looked up from germline, CDR1 is SGHRS and CDR2 is YFSETQ. The V end lost 6 bases, the J end lost 5 bases, and 14 bases lay between the germline ends. The CDR3 contains 13 residues. DNA for the CDR3: TGCGCCAGCAAAGAGGACCTAAGATATGGCTACACCTTC. It yields the protein CASKEDLRYGYTF.